Shown below are 16 T cell receptor beta chains from a single sample sequenced in a study of technical replicates of blood from several donors. The repertoire was sequenced with immunoSEQ multiplex PCR; TCRdb's copy has only in-frame clones and lacks some. This sample has roughly 100,000 clones, with under 97% found just once. The sample comprised T cells isolated from PBMCs. The receptors come from a human donor in good health.

The genes are TRBV7-9 and TRBJ2-6; TRBD1 aligns across 8 bases. CDR1 and CDR2 from the germline V gene are SEHNR and FQNEAQ (reference sequence). The trim removed 4 bases at V and 0 bases at J, leaving 11 bases unmatched. The CDR3 is made up of 19 amino acids. CDR3 bases: TGTGCCAGCAGCTCGAGCCGGACAGGGATTCTCTCTGGGGCCAACGTCCTGACTTTC. Translated: CASSSSRTGILSGANVLTF.

The chain is built from TRBV6-1 and TRBJ1-5; D perhaps matches TRBD1 (5 bases). The CDR3 runs to 18 residues. The germline V gene has CDR1 MNHNS and CDR2 SASEGT. Deletions cut 4 bases from V and 5 bases from J, with 24 bases between. This CDR3 reads CASSGREGMSGGDQPQHF. CDR3 nucleotide sequence: TGTGCCAGCAGTGGAAGGGAAGGTATGTCAGGAGGGGATCAGCCCCAGCATTTT.

The CDR3 loop is CASSGAGTYEQYF. DNA for the CDR3: TGTGCCAGCAGTGGAGCGGGAACCTACGAGCAGTACTTC. The chain uses TRBV28 and TRBJ2-7; 7 bases are shared with TRBD2. The CDR3 consists of 13 residues. The V and J ends lost 5 bases and 2 bases, in that order; junction bases with no gene match: 3. Germline CDR1 reads MDHEN; CDR2 reads SYDVKM.

The rearrangement joins TRBV4-1 to TRBJ1-5; D is ambiguous. Per germline, CDR1 MGHRA and CDR2 YSYEKL. This CDR3 has 15 amino acids. V lost 0 bases, J lost 3 bases, and 9 bases lay in between. CDR3 DNA: TGCGCCAGCAGCCAAGACAGAGGGCTCAATCAGCCCCAGCATTTT. Translation: CASSQDRGLNQPQHF.

The gene calls are TRBV5-1 and TRBJ1-4; D remains unclear. V lost 5 bases and J 8 bases, leaving 16 bases between the germline ends. The CDR3 consists of 14 residues. Germline V gives CDR1 SGHRS, CDR2 YFSETQ. The CDR3 loop reads CASSLDRAAEKLFF. The CDR3 DNA is TGCGCCAGCAGTCTTGATCGCGCCGCGGAAAAACTGTTTTTT.

Only one count was recorded for this clone. This chain connects TRBV19 to TRBJ2-3; D unresolved. The CDR3 runs to 13 residues. Between the trimmed V and J ends, which lost 3 bases and 5 bases, there was a span of 9 bases. Germline V lookup: CDR1 LNHDA, CDR2 SQIVND (reference sequence). CDR3 DNA: TGTGCCAGTAGTATCCAACGACTAGATACGCAGTATTTT. This codes for CASSIQRLDTQYF.

The V call is TRBV4-1, the J call TRBJ1-1; 11 bases match TRBD1. V lost 4 bases and J lost 2; bases outside the gene matches: 3. Germline assignment: CDR1 MGHRA and CDR2 YSYEKL. The CDR3 spans 15 residues. The CDR3 nucleotides read TGCGCCAGCAGCCTCGGACAGGGGGCAAACACTGAAGCTTTCTTT. Translation gives CASSLGQGANTEAFF.

V and J are TRBV6-1 and TRBJ1-3; no definite D call. CDR1 and CDR2 from the germline V gene are MNHNS and SASEGT. This CDR3 has 12 residues. The germline V and J ends were trimmed by 6 bases and 0 bases, with 3 bases remaining between them. This CDR3 is CASSFSGNTIYF. CDR3 nucleotides: TGTGCCAGCAGCTTCTCTGGAAACACCATATATTTT.

The chain carries TRBV18 and TRBJ2-2; TRBD2 aligns across 14 bases. CDR1 and CDR2 (germline): KGHSH, LQKENI. After removal of 3 bases from V and 6 bases from J, the junction contained 6 bases not matched to a gene. CDR3 length: 17 amino acids. This CDR3 is CASSPLGLAGVSGELFF. CDR3 in DNA: TGTGCCAGCTCACCGCTGGGACTAGCGGGAGTATCCGGGGAGCTGTTTTTT.

The chain joins TRBV10-3 to TRBJ1-3; tentatively, D is TRBD1 (5 bases). The V end was cut by 6 bases, the J end by 0 bases, with 18 bases between. Germline CDR1 reads ENHRY; CDR2 reads SYGVKD. The CDR3 covers 17 residues. The CDR3 spells CAIRPMGGGNSGNTIYF. CDR3 nucleotide sequence: TGTGCCATCAGGCCCATGGGCGGGGGAAACTCTGGAAACACCATATATTTT.

This chain links TRBV28 with TRBJ1-1, with unresolved D. The CDR3 extends over 11 amino acids. The germline gives CDR1 MDHEN, CDR2 SYDVKM. Trimming pared 8 bases from V and 3 bases from J, leaving 7 bases between. In nucleotides, the CDR3 is TGTGCCAGCCTTTCGGACACTGAAGCTTTCTTT. It translates to CASLSDTEAFF.

The rearrangement links TRBV15 to TRBJ2-7; D uncertain. Germline V gene lookup returns CDR1 LNHNV and CDR2 YYDKDF (reference sequence). V was shortened by 0 bases and J by 2 bases, with 5 bases between the two germline ends. This CDR3 comprises 13 residues. The CDR3 loop is CATSRDPTYEQYF. In DNA form, the CDR3 reads TGTGCCACCAGCAGAGACCCAACCTACGAGCAGTACTTC.

The chain links TRBV4-1 to TRBJ2-7; 8 bases match TRBD1. CDR1 and CDR2 (germline): MGHRA, YSYEKL. The CDR3 length is 14 residues. Trimming at V came to 6 bases and at J to 4 bases, leaving 8 bases not matched to a gene. CDR3 sequence (DNA): TGCGCCAGCAGTGGGCAGGGGGCTGTTTACGAGCAGTACTTC. Translated: CASSGQGAVYEQYF.

The chain is built from TRBV28 and TRBJ2-1; 7 bases map to TRBD2. The V and J ends lost 7 bases and 4 bases, in that order; junction bases with no gene match: 13. CDR3 length: 16 residues. CDR1 and CDR2 (germline): MDHEN, SYDVKM. The CDR3 DNA is TGTGCCAGCAAGCCTAGCGGCGGGCGTTTTTACAATGAGCAGTTCTTC. Amino acid sequence: CASKPSGGRFYNEQFF.

This rearrangement joins TRBV11-3 to TRBJ2-7, with D unresolved. The CDR3 consists of 15 residues. Germline V gene sequence: CDR1 SGHNT, CDR2 YENEEA. V was shortened by 2 bases and J by 1 base, with 12 bases between the two germline ends. CDR3 DNA sequence: TGTGCCAGCAGCTTAAACAGCTTCCCGTCCTACGAGCAGTACTTC. Its protein product is CASSLNSFPSYEQYF. Full variable domain (outside the CDR3, taken from reference TRBV11-3 and TRBJ2-7): EAGVVQSPRYKIIEKKQPVAFWCNPISGHNTLYWYLQNLGQGPELLIRYENEEAVDDSQLPKDRFSAERLKGVDSTLKIQPAELGDSAVYLCASSLNSFPSYEQYFGPGTRLTVT.

The chain recombines TRBV30 with TRBJ2-5; TRBD1 matches at 7 bases. Unmatched junction bases numbered 10, after V lost 1 base and J lost 5 bases. The CDR3 is made up of 15 amino acids. Germline lookup yields CDR1 GTSNPN and CDR2 SVGIG (reference sequence). CDR3 DNA: TGTGCCTGGAGTGCGGACAGGTCTTCTGCGGAGACCCAGTACTTC. Its translation: CAWSADRSSAETQYF. Variable domain in full (rest from reference TRBV30 and TRBJ2-5): SQTIHQWPATLVQPVGSPLSLECTVEGTSNPNLYWYRQAAGRGLQLLFYSVGIGQISSEVPQNLSASRPQDRQFILSSKKLLLSDSGFYLCAWSADRSSAETQYFGPGTRLLVL.